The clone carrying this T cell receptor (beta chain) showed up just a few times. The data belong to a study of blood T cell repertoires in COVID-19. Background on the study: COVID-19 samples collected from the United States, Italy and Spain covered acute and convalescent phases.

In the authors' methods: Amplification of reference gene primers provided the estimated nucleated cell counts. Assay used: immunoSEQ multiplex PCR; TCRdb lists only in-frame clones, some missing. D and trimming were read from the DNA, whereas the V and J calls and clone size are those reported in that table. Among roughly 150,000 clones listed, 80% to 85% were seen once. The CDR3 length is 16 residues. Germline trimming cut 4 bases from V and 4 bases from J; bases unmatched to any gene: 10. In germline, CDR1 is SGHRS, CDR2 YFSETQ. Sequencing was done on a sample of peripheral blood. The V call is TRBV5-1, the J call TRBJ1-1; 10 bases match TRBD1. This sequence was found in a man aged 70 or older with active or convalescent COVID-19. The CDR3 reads CASSNSPGQGLTEAFF. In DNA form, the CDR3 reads TGCGCCAGCAGCAACTCTCCGGGACAGGGGCTCACTGAAGCTTTCTTT.